The 5 T cell receptor beta chains in this list originate from one sample, sequenced in a study of vaccination effects on CD4 cells after COVID-19. Which antigens these TCRs recognize remains unknown. The data were produced by immunoSEQ multiplex PCR, yet TCRdb's version contains in-frame clones alone and is incomplete. The table lists 43,000 or so clones, 55% to 75% of them singletons. At the end of 9 to 11 days of culture, CD4+ T cells were isolated. The participants, recipients of two vaccine doses, got either BNT162b2 or mRNA-1273. This sample comprised CD4+ T cells from PBMCs cultured without peptide, obtained after COVID-19 vaccination. These receptor sequences come from a human donor who received a COVID-19 vaccine.

The chain joins TRBV30 to TRBJ1-2; possibly TRBD1 for D (5 bases). Trimming removed 1 base from V and 2 bases from J, with 14 bases in between. From germline, CDR1 is GTSNPN and CDR2 SVGIG (reference sequence). This CDR3 has 15 amino acids. The CDR3 loop reads CAWSGGPGDNYGYTF. Written as DNA, the CDR3 is TGTGCCTGGAGTGGGGGACCTGGGGACAACTATGGCTACACCTTC. Full variable domain (outside the CDR3, taken from reference TRBV30 and TRBJ1-2): SQTIHQWPATLVQPVGSPLSLECTVEGTSNPNLYWYRQAAGRGLQLLFYSVGIGQISSEVPQNLSASRPQDRQFILSSKKLLLSDSGFYLCAWSGGPGDNYGYTFGSGTRLTVV.

This chain connects TRBV7-8 to TRBJ1-5; tentative D call: TRBD1 (6 bases). The CDR3 extends over 14 amino acids. The V end lost 1 base, the J end lost 7 bases, and 11 bases lay between the germline ends. Germline V gene data show CDR1 as SGHVS and CDR2 as FQNEAQ. The CDR3 bases are TGTGCCAGCAGCTTAGAGTTGAGGGGGCAGCCCCAGCATTTT. It yields the protein CASSLELRGQPQHF.

This chain joins TRBV27 and TRBJ2-7; 10 nucleotides agree with TRBD1. Trimming took 5 bases from V and 4 from J; bases not matched to a gene: 14. CDR3 size: 17 residues. Germline V gives CDR1 MNHEY, CDR2 SMNVEV (reference sequence). This CDR3 is CASSTAGQGKGWYEQYF. In DNA form, the CDR3 reads TGTGCCAGCAGTACGGCGGGACAGGGGAAAGGATGGTACGAGCAGTACTTC.

This clone has more than one count but fewer than ten. The V call is TRBV5-6, the J call TRBJ2-7; a weak D match, TRBD1 (5 bases). The CDR3 covers 11 residues. The germline V and J ends were trimmed by 4 bases and 6 bases, with 8 bases remaining between them. CDR1 and CDR2 from the germline V gene are SGHDT and YYEEEE. The CDR3 here is CASSDQGEQYF. CDR3 in DNA: TGTGCCAGCAGCGACCAGGGCGAGCAGTACTTC.

A few counts support this clone. The chain recombines TRBV5-4 with TRBJ1-1, with 8 bases aligning to TRBD1. From germline, CDR1 is SGHNT and CDR2 YYREEE (reference sequence). Trimming at V came to 4 bases and at J to 1 base, leaving 3 bases not matched to a gene. The CDR3 loop spans 14 amino acids. In DNA, the CDR3 is TGTGCCAGCAGCGGGGGACAGGCGAACACTGAAGCTTTCTTT. It yields the protein CASSGGQANTEAFF.